This T cell receptor beta chain stems from a study of blood T cell repertoires in COVID-19. Study-level background: COVID-19 samples, acute and convalescent, were from the United States, Italy and Spain.

V lost 2 bases to trimming and J lost 0 bases, with 11 bases between them. Germline V gene sequence: CDR1 MNHEY, CDR2 SMNVEV (reference sequence). The CDR3 totals 15 residues. Sequenced by immunoSEQ multiplex PCR; TCRdb stores in-frame clones only, minus some. The table lists about 200,000 clones, roughly 90% of them singletons, with 6.5% in the top ten. In its sample, this clone was seen many times. Other nucleotide sequences from this sample produce the same CDR3. The source material was peripheral blood. The receptor comes from a man aged 55-75 years who had recovered from COVID-19. This chain uses TRBV27 with TRBJ2-7; D is perhaps TRBD2 (5 bases). In DNA form, the CDR3 reads TGTGCCAGCAGTTTAGCGGGTCGTATCTCCTACGAGCAGTACTTC. Its protein is CASSLAGRISYEQYF.